These 13 T cell receptor beta chains share one sample of origin, sequenced in a study of OX40 agonist ivuxolimab in advanced cancers. The data were produced by immunoSEQ multiplex PCR, yet TCRdb's version contains in-frame clones alone and is incomplete. This table has fewer than 85,000 clones, roughly 85% appearing once. The sequencing used CD4+ or CD8+ T cells sorted from blood, collected in a trial of the OX40 agonist ivuxolimab. The receptors come from an adult with an advanced solid tumor such as melanoma, head and neck, liver or kidney cancer.

This chain links TRBV2 with TRBJ1-2, with D tentatively TRBD1 (6 bases). Trimming shortened V by 6 bases and J by 3 bases, and 14 bases separated the two germline ends. The CDR3 sequence is 14 residues long. Germline V gives CDR1 SNHLY, CDR2 FYNNEI. This CDR3 is CASRQGRLDYGYTF. The CDR3 DNA follows: TGTGCCAGCAGGCAGGGGAGGTTAGACTATGGCTACACCTTC.

This clone was detected only a few times. This rearrangement joins TRBV9 to TRBJ2-1, with D possibly matching TRBD1 (7 bases). This CDR3 comprises 16 residues. V lost 0 bases to trimming and J lost 7 bases, with 17 bases between them. Per the germline V gene, CDR1 is SGDLS and CDR2 is YYNGEE. The CDR3 DNA is TGTGCCAGCAGCGTAGGCCCTATGGCGGGACAGAATGAGCAGTTCTTC. Its protein product is CASSVGPMAGQNEQFF.

The chain is built from TRBV6-5 and TRBJ1-6; D gene uncertain. The CDR3 is 14 amino acids. The germline CDR1 and CDR2 sequences are MNHEY and SVGAGI. The germline V and J ends were trimmed by 5 bases and 8 bases, with 13 bases remaining between them. CDR3: CASSIGVGDSPLHF. CDR3 nucleotides: TGTGCCAGCAGTATCGGGGTAGGAGATTCACCCCTCCACTTT.

DNA of the CDR3: TGTGCCAGCAGTTTGACAGGGGTACGCAATCAGCCCCAGCATTTT. This gives the protein CASSLTGVRNQPQHF. The chain couples TRBV28 to TRBJ1-5, with 8 bases aligning to TRBD1. Germline values: CDR1 MDHEN, CDR2 SYDVKM. V shed 3 bases, J shed 2 bases, and the junction held 3 bases outside the gene matches. This CDR3 spans 15 amino acids.

V gene TRBV30 combines with J gene TRBJ1-6, with D unresolved. The CDR3 covers 16 residues. V dropped 2 bases and J dropped 10 bases, with 21 bases sitting between them. Germline values: CDR1 GTSNPN, CDR2 SVGIG (reference sequence). This chain's CDR3 is CAWSPPLPTTGSPLHF. The CDR3 DNA reads as TGTGCCTGGAGTCCACCTTTGCCGACCACGGGATCACCCCTCCACTTT. Drawing the rest from reference TRBV30 and TRBJ1-6, the complete variable domain is SQTIHQWPATLVQPVGSPLSLECTVEGTSNPNLYWYRQAAGRGLQLLFYSVGIGQISSEVPQNLSASRPQDRQFILSSKKLLLSDSGFYLCAWSPPLPTTGSPLHFGNGTRLTVT.

This sequence joins TRBV7-2 and TRBJ2-7, with 8 bases matching TRBD1. Germline trimming cut 6 bases from V and 2 bases from J; bases unmatched to any gene: 9. The CDR3 runs 15 residues. Germline V gene lookup returns CDR1 SGHTA and CDR2 FQGNSA. CDR3 coding DNA: TGTGCCAGCAGAAGGGGGCAGGGGGCAACCTACGAGCAGTACTTC. Its translation: CASRRGQGATYEQYF.

The chain has TRBV30 and TRBJ2-3, with D perhaps TRBD1 (8 bases). Germline lookup yields CDR1 GTSNPN and CDR2 SVGIG (reference sequence). V lost 0 bases to trimming and J lost 4 bases, with 11 bases between them. This CDR3 is 14 amino acids long. CDR3 amino acids: CAWSVQGGSDTQYF. The DNA of the CDR3 is TGTGCCTGGAGTGTACAGGGGGGGTCAGATACGCAGTATTTT.

In its sample, this clone was seen once. This chain uses TRBV6-5 with TRBJ1-1; D gene ambiguous. CDR1 is MNHEY, CDR2 SVGAGI, per germline. The CDR3 runs 14 residues. V was shortened by 5 bases and J by 1 base, with 11 bases between the two germline ends. CDR3 amino acids: CASSPGRENTEAFF. Written as DNA, the CDR3 is TGTGCCAGCAGTCCCGGACGGGAGAACACTGAAGCTTTCTTT.

The J gene is TRBJ2-1, the V gene TRBV5-1, with 8 positions matching TRBD2. The CDR3 is made up of 14 amino acids. From germline, CDR1 is SGHRS and CDR2 YFSETQ. The J segment lost 8 bases and the V segment lost 5 bases, leaving 9 bases of the junction unmatched. DNA for the CDR3: TGCGCCAGCAGATCGGTACTAGCGGTCGATGAGCAGTTCTTC. Protein sequence: CASRSVLAVDEQFF.

This clone was picked up one time. The J gene is TRBJ1-2, the V gene TRBV28; possible D gene TRBD1, 6 bases. CDR1 and CDR2 from the germline V gene are MDHEN and SYDVKM. Deletions cut 6 bases from V and 0 bases from J, with 11 bases between. The length of the CDR3 is 14 residues. CDR3 coding DNA: TGTGCCAGCAGCCGGACAGATACTAACTATGGCTACACCTTC. Its protein product is CASSRTDTNYGYTF.

This CDR3 is CASSLGGPQDQPQHF. As DNA, the CDR3 is TGTGCCAGCAGCTTAGGGGGACCCCAAGATCAGCCCCAGCATTTT. This chain links TRBV7-2 with TRBJ1-5; tentatively, D is TRBD1 (5 bases). There are 15 residues in the CDR3. Trimming removed 1 base at V and 5 bases at J, with 12 bases between. Germline CDR1 is SGHTA and CDR2 is FQGNSA.

The rearrangement links TRBV5-4 to TRBJ1-1; TRBD1 aligns across 7 bases. The CDR3 runs 15 residues. In germline, CDR1 is SGHNT, CDR2 YYREEE (reference sequence). The junction had 6 bases not matched to a gene; V was cut back by 3 bases and J by 1 base. CDR3 sequence: CASSSPGQPNTEAFF. The DNA of the CDR3 is TGTGCCAGCAGCTCACCGGGACAGCCGAACACTGAAGCTTTCTTT.

This chain links TRBV9 with TRBJ2-2; D remains unclear. The germline CDR1 and CDR2 sequences are SGDLS and YYNGEE. The CDR3 runs to 15 residues. The V end was cut by 0 bases, the J end by 3 bases, with 9 bases between. CDR3 amino acids: CASSVGRMDTGELFF. The CDR3 bases are TGTGCCAGCAGCGTAGGAAGAATGGACACCGGGGAGCTGTTTTTT.